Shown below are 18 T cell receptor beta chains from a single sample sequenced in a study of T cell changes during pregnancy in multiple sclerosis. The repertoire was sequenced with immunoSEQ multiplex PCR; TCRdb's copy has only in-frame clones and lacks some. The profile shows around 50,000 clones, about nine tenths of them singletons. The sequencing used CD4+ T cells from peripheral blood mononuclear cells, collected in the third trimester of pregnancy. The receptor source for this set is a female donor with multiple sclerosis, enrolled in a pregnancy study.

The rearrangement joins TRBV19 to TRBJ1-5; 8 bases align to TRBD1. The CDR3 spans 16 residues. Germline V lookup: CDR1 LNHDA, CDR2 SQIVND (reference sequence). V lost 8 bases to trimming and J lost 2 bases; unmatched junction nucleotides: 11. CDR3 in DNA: TGTGCCAGTGGGGCCATTGACAGGGGTGGCAATCAGCCCCAGCATTTT. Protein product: CASGAIDRGGNQPQHF.

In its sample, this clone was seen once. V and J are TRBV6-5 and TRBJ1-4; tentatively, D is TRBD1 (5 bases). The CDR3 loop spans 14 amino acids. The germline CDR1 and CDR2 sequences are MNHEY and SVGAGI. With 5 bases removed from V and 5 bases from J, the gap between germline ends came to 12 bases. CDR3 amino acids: CASSPGGSNEKLFF. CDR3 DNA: TGTGCCAGCAGTCCGGGGGGGTCGAATGAAAAACTGTTTTTT.

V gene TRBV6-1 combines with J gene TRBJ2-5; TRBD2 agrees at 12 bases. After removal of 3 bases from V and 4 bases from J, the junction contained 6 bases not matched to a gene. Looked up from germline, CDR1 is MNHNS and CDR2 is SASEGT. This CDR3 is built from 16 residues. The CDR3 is CASSEGASGGGETQYF. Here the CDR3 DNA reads TGTGCCAGCAGTGAGGGCGCTAGCGGGGGGGGAGAGACCCAGTACTTC.

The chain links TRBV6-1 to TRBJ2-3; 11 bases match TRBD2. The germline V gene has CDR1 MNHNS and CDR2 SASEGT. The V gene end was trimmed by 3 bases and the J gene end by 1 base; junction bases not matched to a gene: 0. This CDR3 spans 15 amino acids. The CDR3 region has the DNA TGTGCCAGCAGTGATAGCGGGGGGGGCACAGATACGCAGTATTTT. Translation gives CASSDSGGGTDTQYF.

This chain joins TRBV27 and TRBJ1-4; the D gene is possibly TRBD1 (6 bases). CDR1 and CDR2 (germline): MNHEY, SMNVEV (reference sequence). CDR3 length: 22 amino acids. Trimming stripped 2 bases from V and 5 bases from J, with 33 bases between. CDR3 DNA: TGTGCCAGCAGTTTAGTGGGTTTTTTGTTTGCGGGGGACACGCCGTGGAATGAAAAACTGTTTTTT. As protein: CASSLVGFLFAGDTPWNEKLFF.

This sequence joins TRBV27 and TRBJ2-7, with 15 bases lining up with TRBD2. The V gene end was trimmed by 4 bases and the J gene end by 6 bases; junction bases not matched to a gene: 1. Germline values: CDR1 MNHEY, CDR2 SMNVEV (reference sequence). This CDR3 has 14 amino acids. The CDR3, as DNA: TGTGCCAGCAGTTCGGGACTAGCGGGGGGCGAGCAGTACTTC. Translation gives CASSSGLAGGEQYF.

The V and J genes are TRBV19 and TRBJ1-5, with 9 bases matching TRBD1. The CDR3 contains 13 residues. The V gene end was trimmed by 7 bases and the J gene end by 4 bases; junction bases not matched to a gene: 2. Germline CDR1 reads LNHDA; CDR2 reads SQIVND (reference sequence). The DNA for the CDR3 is TGTGCCAGTAAAGGGACAGGGAATCAGCCCCAGCATTTT. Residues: CASKGTGNQPQHF.

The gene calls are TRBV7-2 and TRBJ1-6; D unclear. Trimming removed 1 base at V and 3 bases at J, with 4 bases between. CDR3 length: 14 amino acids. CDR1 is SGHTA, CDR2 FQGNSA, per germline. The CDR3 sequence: CASSLVNYNSPLHF. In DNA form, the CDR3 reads TGTGCCAGCAGCTTAGTCAACTATAATTCACCCCTCCACTTT.

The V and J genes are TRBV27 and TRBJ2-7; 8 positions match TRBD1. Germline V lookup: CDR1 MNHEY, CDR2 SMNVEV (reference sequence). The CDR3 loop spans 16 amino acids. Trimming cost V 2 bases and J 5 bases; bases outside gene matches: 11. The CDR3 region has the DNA TGTGCCAGCAGTTTAAGGTCCGCAGGGGGCAAGCACGAGCAGTACTTC. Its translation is CASSLRSAGGKHEQYF.

The DNA of the CDR3 is TGCAGCGTTGAACCGGGTCCCTACGAGCAGTACTTC. Protein sequence: CSVEPGPYEQYF. The chain links TRBV29-1 to TRBJ2-7; D not resolved. The CDR3 runs 12 residues. The ends were cut back, 2 bases at V and 2 bases at J, with 7 bases in the middle. Germline V gives CDR1 SQVTM, CDR2 ANQGSEA.

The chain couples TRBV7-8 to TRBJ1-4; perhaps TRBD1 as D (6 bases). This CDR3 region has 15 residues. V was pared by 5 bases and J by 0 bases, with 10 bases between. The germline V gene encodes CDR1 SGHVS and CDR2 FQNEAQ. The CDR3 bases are TGTGCCAGCAGCCTTGCAGGGGCAACTAATGAAAAACTGTTTTTT. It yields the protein CASSLAGATNEKLFF.

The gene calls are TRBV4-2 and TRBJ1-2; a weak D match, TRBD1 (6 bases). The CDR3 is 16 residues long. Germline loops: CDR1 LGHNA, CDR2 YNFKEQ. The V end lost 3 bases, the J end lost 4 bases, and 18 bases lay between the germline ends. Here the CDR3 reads CASSHPGQPRTYGYTF. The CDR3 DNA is TGTGCCAGCAGCCACCCCGGACAGCCCAGGACCTATGGCTACACCTTC.

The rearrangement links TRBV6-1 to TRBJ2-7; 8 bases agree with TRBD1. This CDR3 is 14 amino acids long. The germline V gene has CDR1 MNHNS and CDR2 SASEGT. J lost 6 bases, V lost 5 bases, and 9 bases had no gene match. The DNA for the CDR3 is TGTGCCAGCAGTCCGACGACAGGGGTGAGCGAGCAGTACTTC. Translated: CASSPTTGVSEQYF.

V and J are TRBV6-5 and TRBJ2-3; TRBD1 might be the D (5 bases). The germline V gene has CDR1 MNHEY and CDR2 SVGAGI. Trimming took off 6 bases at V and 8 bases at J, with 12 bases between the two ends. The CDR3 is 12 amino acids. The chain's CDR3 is CASSQGRGTQYF. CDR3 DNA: TGTGCCAGCAGCCAGGGAAGGGGTACGCAGTATTTT.

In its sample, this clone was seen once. In DNA form, the CDR3 reads TGTGCCAGCAGCCAACCAGGGTTGGGTGAGCAGTTCTTC. This translates into CASSQPGLGEQFF. The chain links TRBV14 to TRBJ2-1; the D gene is possibly TRBD1 (5 bases). Germline CDR1 and CDR2: SGHDN and FVKESK. V lost 2 bases, J lost 9 bases, and 11 bases lay in between. This CDR3 region has 13 residues.

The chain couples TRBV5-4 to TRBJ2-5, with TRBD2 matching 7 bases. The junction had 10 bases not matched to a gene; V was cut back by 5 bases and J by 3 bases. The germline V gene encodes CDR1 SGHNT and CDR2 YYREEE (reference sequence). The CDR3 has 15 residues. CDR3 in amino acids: CASRKKGTKKETQYF. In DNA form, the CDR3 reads TGTGCCAGCAGAAAAAAAGGGACTAAAAAAGAGACCCAGTACTTC.

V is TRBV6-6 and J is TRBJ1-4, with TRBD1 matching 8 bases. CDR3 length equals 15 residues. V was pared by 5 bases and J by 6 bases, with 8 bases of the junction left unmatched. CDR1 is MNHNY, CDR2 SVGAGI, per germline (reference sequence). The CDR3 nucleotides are TGTGCCAGCAGTGGCCCCGGGACAGGCCATGAAAAACTGTTTTTT. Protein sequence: CASSGPGTGHEKLFF.

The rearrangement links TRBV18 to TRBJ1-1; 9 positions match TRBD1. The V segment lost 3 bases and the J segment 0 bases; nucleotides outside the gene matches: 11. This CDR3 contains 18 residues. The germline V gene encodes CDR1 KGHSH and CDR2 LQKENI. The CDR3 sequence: CASSPTGGARKLNTEAFF. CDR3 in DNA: TGTGCCAGCTCACCTACAGGGGGCGCGAGAAAACTGAACACTGAAGCTTTCTTT. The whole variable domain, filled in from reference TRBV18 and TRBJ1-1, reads NAGVMQNPRHLVRRRGQEARLRCSPMKGHSHVYWYRQLPEEGLKFMVYLQKENIIDESGMPKERFSAEFPKEGPSILRIQQVVRGDSAAYFCASSPTGGARKLNTEAFFGQGTRLTVV.